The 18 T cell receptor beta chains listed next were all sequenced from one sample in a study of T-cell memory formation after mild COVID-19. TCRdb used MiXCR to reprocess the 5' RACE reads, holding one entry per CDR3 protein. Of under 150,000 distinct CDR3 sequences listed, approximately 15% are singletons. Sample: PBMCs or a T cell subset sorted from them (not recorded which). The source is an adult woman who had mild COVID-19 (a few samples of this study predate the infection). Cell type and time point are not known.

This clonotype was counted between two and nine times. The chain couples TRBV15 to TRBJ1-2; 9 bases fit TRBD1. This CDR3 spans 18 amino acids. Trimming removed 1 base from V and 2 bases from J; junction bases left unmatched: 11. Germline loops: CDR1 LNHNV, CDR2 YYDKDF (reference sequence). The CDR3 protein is CATSRAGPRTGENYGYTF. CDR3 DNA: TGTGCCACCAGCAGAGCTGGACCCCGGACAGGGGAAAACTATGGCTACACCTTC.

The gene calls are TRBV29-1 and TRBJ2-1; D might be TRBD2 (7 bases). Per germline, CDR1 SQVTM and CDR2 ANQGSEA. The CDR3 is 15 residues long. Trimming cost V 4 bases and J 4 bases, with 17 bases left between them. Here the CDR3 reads CSVGPPEGGYNEQFF. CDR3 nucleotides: TGCAGCGTTGGACCTCCGGAGGGGGGGTACAATGAGCAGTTCTTC.

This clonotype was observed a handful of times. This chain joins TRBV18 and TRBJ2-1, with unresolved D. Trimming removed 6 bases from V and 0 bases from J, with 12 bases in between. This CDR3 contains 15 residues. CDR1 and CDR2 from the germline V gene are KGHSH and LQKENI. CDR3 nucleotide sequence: TGTGCCAGCTCCCCCGGTGCTACCTCCTACAATGAGCAGTTCTTC. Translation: CASSPGATSYNEQFF.

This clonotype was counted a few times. The CDR3 here is CASSLLNGDEQFF. CDR3 in DNA: TGTGCCAGCAGCTTATTAAATGGCGATGAGCAGTTCTTC. This chain links TRBV7-8 with TRBJ2-1; D gene uncertain. This CDR3 has 13 residues. Germline V gives CDR1 SGHVS, CDR2 FQNEAQ. The V and J ends lost 2 bases and 8 bases respectively, with 10 bases between them.

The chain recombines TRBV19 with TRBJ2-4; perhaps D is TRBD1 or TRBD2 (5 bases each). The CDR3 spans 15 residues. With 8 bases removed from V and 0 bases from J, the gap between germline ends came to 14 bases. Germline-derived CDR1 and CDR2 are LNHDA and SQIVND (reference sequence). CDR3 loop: CASSISGTAKNIQYF. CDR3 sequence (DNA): TGTGCCAGTTCAATTTCCGGGACAGCCAAAAACATTCAGTACTTC.

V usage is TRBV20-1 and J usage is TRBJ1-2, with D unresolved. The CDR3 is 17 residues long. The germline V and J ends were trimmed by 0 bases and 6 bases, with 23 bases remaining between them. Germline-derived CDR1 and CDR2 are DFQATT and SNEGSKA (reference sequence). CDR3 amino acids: CSARDYARAATANGYTF. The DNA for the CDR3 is TGCAGTGCTAGAGATTATGCCCGGGCCGCGACGGCGAATGGCTACACCTTC.

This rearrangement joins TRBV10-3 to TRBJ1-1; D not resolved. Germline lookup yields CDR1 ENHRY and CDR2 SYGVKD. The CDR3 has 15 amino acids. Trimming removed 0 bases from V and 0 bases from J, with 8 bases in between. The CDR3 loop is CAISESMLVNTEAFF. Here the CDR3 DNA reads TGTGCCATCAGTGAGTCGATGTTAGTGAACACTGAAGCTTTCTTT.

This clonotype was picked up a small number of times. The chain's CDR3 is CASSQGLEQFF. The CDR3 region has the DNA TGCGCCAGCAGCCAAGGTCTTGAGCAGTTCTTC. The rearrangement links TRBV4-1 to TRBJ2-1, with unresolved D. Trimming left V 1 base short and J 9 bases short, with 4 bases between. Germline CDR1 reads MGHRA; CDR2 reads YSYEKL. CDR3 size: 11 residues.

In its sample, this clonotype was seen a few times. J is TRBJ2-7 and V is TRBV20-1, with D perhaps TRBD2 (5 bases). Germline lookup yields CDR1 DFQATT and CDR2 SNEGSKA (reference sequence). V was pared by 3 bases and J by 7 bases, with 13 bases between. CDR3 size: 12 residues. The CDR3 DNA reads TGCAGTGCTAGTCAACGGGGTAAGGAGCAGTACTTC. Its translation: CSASQRGKEQYF.

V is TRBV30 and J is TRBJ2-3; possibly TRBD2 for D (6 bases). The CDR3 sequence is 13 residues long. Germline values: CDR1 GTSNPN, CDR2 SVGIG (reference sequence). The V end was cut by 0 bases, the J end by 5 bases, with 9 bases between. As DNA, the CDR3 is TGTGCCTGGAGTGTGGGGGGAAGAGATACGCAGTATTTT. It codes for CAWSVGGRDTQYF.

As DNA, the CDR3 is TGCAGTGCTAACAGGGATAGCAATCAGCCCCAGCATTTT. Protein sequence: CSANRDSNQPQHF. V and J are TRBV20-1 and TRBJ1-5; D is possibly TRBD1 (6 bases). This CDR3 contains 13 residues. V was clipped by 4 bases and J by 0 bases, with 7 bases between them. CDR1 DFQATT and CDR2 SNEGSKA come from the germline V gene (reference sequence).

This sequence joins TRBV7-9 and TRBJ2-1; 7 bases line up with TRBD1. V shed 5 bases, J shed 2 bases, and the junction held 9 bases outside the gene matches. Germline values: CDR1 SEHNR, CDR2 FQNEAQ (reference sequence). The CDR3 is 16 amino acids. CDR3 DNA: TGTGCCAGCAGCGGATACAGGGGATCCCCCTACAATGAGCAGTTCTTC. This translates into CASSGYRGSPYNEQFF.

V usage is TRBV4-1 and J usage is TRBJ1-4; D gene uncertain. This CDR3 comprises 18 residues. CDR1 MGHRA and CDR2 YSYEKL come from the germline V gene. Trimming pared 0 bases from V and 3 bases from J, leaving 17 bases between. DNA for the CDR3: TGCGCCAGCAGCCAAGATAGCCAAGATATGGCAGCTAATGAAAAACTGTTTTTT. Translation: CASSQDSQDMAANEKLFF.

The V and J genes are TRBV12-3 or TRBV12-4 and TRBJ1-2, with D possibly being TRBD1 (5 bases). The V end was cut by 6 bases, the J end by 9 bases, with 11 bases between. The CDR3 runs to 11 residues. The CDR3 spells CASSLEGSYTF. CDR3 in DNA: TGTGCCAGCAGCCTAGAGGGGAGCTACACCTTC.

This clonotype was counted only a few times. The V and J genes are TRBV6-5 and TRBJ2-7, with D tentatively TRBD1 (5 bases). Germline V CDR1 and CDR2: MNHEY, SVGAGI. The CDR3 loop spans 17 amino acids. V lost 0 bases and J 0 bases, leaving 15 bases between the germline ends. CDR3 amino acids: CASSYSTSTVSSYEQYF. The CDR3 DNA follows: TGTGCCAGCAGTTACTCGACTTCGACAGTGAGCTCCTACGAGCAGTACTTC.

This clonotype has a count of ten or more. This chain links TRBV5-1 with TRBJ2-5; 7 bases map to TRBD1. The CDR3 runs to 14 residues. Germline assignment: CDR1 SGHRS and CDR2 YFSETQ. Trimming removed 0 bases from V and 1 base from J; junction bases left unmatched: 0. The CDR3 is CASSLAGGQETQYF. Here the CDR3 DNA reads TGCGCCAGCAGCTTGGCAGGGGGCCAAGAGACCCAGTACTTC.

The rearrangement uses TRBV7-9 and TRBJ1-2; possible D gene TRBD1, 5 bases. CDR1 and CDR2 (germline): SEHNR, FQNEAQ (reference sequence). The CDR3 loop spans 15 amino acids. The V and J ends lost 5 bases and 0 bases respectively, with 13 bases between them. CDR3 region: CASSPRGPTNYGYTF. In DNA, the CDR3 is TGTGCCAGCAGCCCACGGGGACCCACTAACTATGGCTACACCTTC.

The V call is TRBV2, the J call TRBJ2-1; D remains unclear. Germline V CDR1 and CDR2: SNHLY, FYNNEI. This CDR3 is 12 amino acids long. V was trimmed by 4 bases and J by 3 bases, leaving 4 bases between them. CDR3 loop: CASSAVYNEQFF. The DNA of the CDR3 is TGTGCCAGCAGTGCGGTCTACAATGAGCAGTTCTTC.